The 6 T cell receptor beta chains presented below share a single source sample, sequenced in a study of blood T cell repertoires in COVID-19 (TCRdb year 2020). The library was prepared using the immunoSEQ multiplex PCR assay. What TCRdb holds here is the immuneACCESS table cut down to in-frame rearrangements. Part of the clones is not present; checked against another copy, under half of the missing clones reflect an unresolved V gene, and the others are unexplained. This sample holds tens of thousands of clones; more than 80% were observed only once. In total, the top ten clones hold 25% to 35% of the sample. Material for sequencing was peripheral blood. The source is a woman older than 75 with acute or convalescent COVID-19.

The J gene is TRBJ2-1, the V gene TRBV11-2; no clear D gene. CDR3 length equals 12 residues. CDR1 is SGHAT, CDR2 FQNNGV, per germline. V was shortened by 7 bases and J by 9 bases, with 13 bases between the two germline ends. CDR3 sequence reads: CASITLPGEQFF. The CDR3 nucleotides are TGTGCCAGCATCACTCTCCCGGGTGAGCAGTTCTTC. The full variable domain, its missing parts supplied by reference TRBV11-2 and TRBJ2-1, is EAGVAQSPRYKIIEKRQSVAFWCNPISGHATLYWYQQILGQGPKLLIQFQNNGVVDDSQLPKDRFSAERLKGVDSTLKIQPAKLEDSAVYLCASITLPGEQFFGPGTRLTVL.

For this clone: In the same sample, other DNA sequences code for this CDR3. V gene TRBV7-9 combines with J gene TRBJ2-3; D is ambiguous. The CDR3 is 13 amino acids. The germline CDR1 and CDR2 sequences are SEHNR and FQNEAQ (reference sequence). V was shortened by 5 bases and J by 2 bases, with 8 bases between the two germline ends. The CDR3 coding sequence is TGTGCCAGCAGCCTAACTACCACAGATACGCAGTATTTT. Its protein is CASSLTTTDTQYF.

This chain links TRBV19 with TRBJ2-5; 7 bases fit TRBD1. Per germline, CDR1 LNHDA and CDR2 SQIVND (reference sequence). This CDR3 has 15 residues. Trimming at V came to 2 bases and at J to 6 bases, leaving 9 bases not matched to a gene. CDR3 coding DNA: TGTGCCAGTAGTATAAACAGGGGAAGGTTCCAGACCCAGTACTTC. Residues: CASSINRGRFQTQYF.

J is TRBJ2-5 and V is TRBV28; no reliable D call. Between the trimmed V and J ends, which lost 0 bases and 5 bases, there was a span of 7 bases. The germline V gene encodes CDR1 MDHEN and CDR2 SYDVKM. This CDR3 is 13 amino acids long. The CDR3 sequence is CASSLWIGETQYF. The CDR3 DNA reads as TGTGCCAGCAGTTTATGGATCGGGGAGACCCAGTACTTC.

The chain links TRBV5-1 to TRBJ2-5, with D perhaps matching TRBD2 (6 bases). CDR1 and CDR2 from the germline V gene are SGHRS and YFSETQ. This CDR3 has 15 residues. V was shortened by 2 bases and J by 2 bases, with 13 bases between the two germline ends. The CDR3: CASSFLSAGQETQYF. The CDR3 region has the DNA TGCGCCAGCAGCTTTCTTAGTGCGGGGCAAGAGACCCAGTACTTC.

The genes are TRBV11-3 and TRBJ2-5; D might be TRBD2 (5 bases). V was shortened by 5 bases and J by 5 bases, with 9 bases between the two germline ends. This CDR3 contains 12 residues. Germline CDR1 reads SGHNT; CDR2 reads YENEEA. The CDR3 sequence: CASSPPGETQYF. The CDR3 DNA reads TGTGCCAGCAGCCCCCCGGGGGAGACCCAGTACTTC.